The T cell receptor beta chain under discussion was sequenced for a study of blood T cell repertoires in COVID-19. Study context: There were acute and convalescent COVID-19 samples, and they came from the United States, Italy and Spain.

With 5 bases clipped from V and 1 base from J, the junction kept 4 bases outside the gene matches. The CDR3 runs 14 residues. Germline-derived CDR1 and CDR2 are SGHVS and FNYEAQ. TCRdb's copy holds only in-frame clones and misses some; the assay was immunoSEQ multiplex PCR. This repertoire shows 300,000 or so clones, about 88% found once; its top ten account for 2% to 3%. Study members were between about 18 and 100 years old and lived in some 26 US regions. Cohorts were assigned according to the clinical history that participants reported. Either two negative PCRs, clearance, or symptom resolution qualified Cohort 3 donors as recovered.

The chain combines TRBV7-6 with TRBJ1-1, with 7 bases matching TRBD1. The TCR originated in a man between 60 and 75 years old who had recovered from COVID-19. Source material: PBMCs or T cells enriched from blood (not recorded which). The CDR3 spells CASSQGTANTEAFF. CDR3 sequence (DNA): TGTGCCAGCAGCCAGGGGACAGCGAACACTGAAGCTTTCTTT.